The TCR beta chain under discussion was sequenced for a study of OX40 agonist ivuxolimab in advanced cancers. CDR1 and CDR2 (germline): SGHDN, FVKESK. The ends lost 4 bases at V and 0 bases at J; junction bases unmatched: 3. The length of the CDR3 is 14 residues. Assay: immunoSEQ multiplex PCR; the TCRdb copy retains only in-frame clones and omits some. Here the sample spans 55,000 to 90,000 clones, 88% being singletons. Here the sequenced sample was CD4+ or CD8+ T cells sorted from blood, taken in a trial of the OX40 agonist ivuxolimab. The V call is TRBV14, the J call TRBJ2-7; TRBD1 agrees at 7 bases. This sequence originates from an adult with an advanced solid tumor such as melanoma, head and neck, liver or kidney cancer. The CDR3 loop is CASSRRDSSYEQYF. DNA of the CDR3: TGTGCCAGCAGCCGAAGGGACAGCTCCTACGAGCAGTACTTC.